This TCR beta chain was recovered during a study of response to subunit inactivated influenza vaccine. The J segment lost 9 bases and the V segment lost 5 bases, leaving 14 bases of the junction unmatched. This CDR3 has 16 residues. Germline assignment: CDR1 SGHTA and CDR2 FQGNSA. This clonotype was detected a few times. The antigen is unknown. TCRdb reanalysed the RT-PCR reads using MiXCR and keeps one entry per CDR3 protein. This table has about 700,000 distinct CDR3 sequences, less than 20% appearing once. Study-wide findings and caveats: The authors proposed limited new T cell recruitment per seasonal influenza vaccination.

This sample comprised PBMCs from blood, obtained approximately 13 days after vaccination. The chain has TRBV7-2 and TRBJ2-1; 9 bases map to TRBD1. The receptor comes from a man aged 50-60 years who received an inactivated influenza vaccine. Here the CDR3 DNA reads TGTGCCAGCAGCCCTAGAGGTGGACAGGGGTGGGGTGAGCAGTTCTTC. As protein: CASSPRGGQGWGEQFF.